One T cell receptor beta chain is described in this entry. Its target antigen remains unknown. Base quality data are lacking; no much larger clone is found one base away. Collaborating institutions collected whole blood in K2EDTA tubes following their own protocols. For TCRbeta analysis, collaborators shipped samples as frozen whole blood, isolated PBMCs, or DNA extracted from either of those sample types. This record belongs to a study of blood T cell repertoires in COVID-19 (dated by TCRdb to 2020 to 2022). For context, the study as a whole: Samples covering the acute and convalescent phases of COVID-19 were provided by collaborators in the United States, Italy and Spain. The material from the prospective study consisted of cDNA or gDNA derived from T cells, B-cell-depleted T cells, or PBMCs. Where available, HLA class I and class II types were obtained from metadata supplied by the sample provider rather than from assay-based typing. Deeply sampled blood TCRbeta repertoires from subjects exposed to, actively infected with, or recovered from COVID-19 were included in the dataset. The repertoires were made available in a free public database intended to serve as a resource for research on the immune response to SARS-CoV-2. The samples were drawn from two sources: the first 160 participants of the ongoing ImmuneRACE study, and over 1,000 subjects contributed by 6 global collaborators. Sample metadata almost always included a de-identified subject ID, COVID-19 status, age in years and sex.

Taken from cysteine to phenylalanine, the CDR3 has 11 residues. Just CDR3 DNA is preserved here, 33 bases in frame from base 1. Per the germline V gene, MDHEN is the CDR1 and SYDVKM is the CDR2. TCRbeta CDR3 regions were amplified from genomic DNA by means of the immunoSEQ Assay, a bias-controlled multiplex PCR. The study's processing was this. Nucleated cell counts per sample were estimated from amplification of reference gene primers within the assay. To quantify the absolute abundance of each unique TCRbeta CDR3 rearrangement, sequence reads were collapsed and filtered. For each sample, productive Simpson clonality was calculated as the square root of Simpson's diversity index across productive rearrangements. TCRdb carries this immuneACCESS record with in-frame sequences only. Its versions omit some clonotypes, under half of them owing to an unresolved V gene in the studies checked, with the rest unexplained. Clonal size and the V and J genes are those of that table, whereas D and trimming came from the DNA. The sample includes fewer than 250,000 clones, with roughly 85% observed a single time. The ten largest clonotypes hold 2% to 3% of the sample.

Overall results and qualifications from the work: How much clinical and demographic metadata was included differed by source and by participant, and the metadata was provided uncurated.

The clonotype originates from a woman in her thirties or forties with active or convalescent COVID-19. The specimen was peripheral blood. The chain joins TRBV28 to TRBJ2-1, with no confidently assigned D gene. The base sequence is TGTGCAGCAAGGTTGAGGAATGAGCAGTTCTTC. Its product reads: CAARLRNEQFF.